A selection of T cell receptor beta chains follows, all from one sample in a study of T cell repertoires in cytomegalovirus infection. TCRdb called the reads again in MiXCR, with one record for every CDR3 protein. Among around 280,000 distinct CDR3 sequences, roughly 13% were seen once, and the ten largest hold about 8.7%. Sequencing used PBMCs. All receptors derive from a human donor in good health (CMV status not recorded). Some clones in this sample may be carry-over from other donors' samples. Each CDR3 is given with its conserved first and last residue.

j_call | v_call | cdr3_aa
TRBJ1-2 | TRBV20-1 | CSASEAARPNYGYTF
TRBJ2-2 | TRBV6-1 | CASSGTGTNTGELFF
TRBJ1-2 | TRBV6-1 | CASSELQGGGYTF
TRBJ2-5 | TRBV29-1 | CSVALTVTQETQYF
TRBJ1-1 | TRBV19 | CASGPTGGNTEAFF
TRBJ2-3 | TRBV20-1 | CSARDLTRKSTDTQYF
TRBJ1-2 | TRBV12-3/TRBV12-4 | CASSSDRGPYGYTF
TRBJ2-1 | TRBV5-1 | CASSSAGGLADLSSYNEQFF
TRBJ2-5 | TRBV28 | CASRFLWGTRETQYF
TRBJ1-6 | TRBV10-2 | CASRDRGSYNSPLHF
TRBJ1-2 | TRBV12-3/TRBV12-4 | CASSMRTEGTGYTF
TRBJ2-1 | TRBV6-4 | CASSDSLNEQFF
TRBJ2-7 | TRBV7-2 | CASSLDGSGFSYEQYF
TRBJ2-5 | TRBV12-3/TRBV12-4 | CASSHAEAPWSETQYF
TRBJ2-7 | TRBV2 | CASSAIRVTPYEQYF
TRBJ1-2 | TRBV7-9 | CASSPRQEIPYGYTF
TRBJ2-2 | TRBV7-8 | CASSLVGLGVGELFF
TRBJ2-1 | TRBV28 | CASTSAGFNEQFF
TRBJ2-3 | TRBV7-3 | CASSLTGYTDTQYF
TRBJ1-5 | TRBV25-1 | CASSWEGVWCQPQHF
TRBJ2-1 | TRBV12-5 | CASGIGQGAGNEQFF
TRBJ2-7 | TRBV10-3 | CAISDPWGQIIYEQYF
TRBJ1-5 | TRBV29-1 | CSAEGDSGPQHF
TRBJ2-1 | TRBV28 | CASSALPERPYNEQFF
TRBJ2-3 | TRBV20-1 | CSARMWGPGTDTQYF
TRBJ2-1 | TRBV4-2 | CASSQEGQRGIYNEQFF
TRBJ2-3 | TRBV12-5 | CASGLTPPSGGAYTQYF
TRBJ2-1 | TRBV20-1 | CSARARTDYEQFF
TRBJ1-1 | TRBV6-4 | CASSLRDRRLNTEAFF
TRBJ2-3 | TRBV7-2 | CASSAGTSGTDTQYF
TRBJ2-3 | TRBV11-2 | CASRADSDTQYF
TRBJ2-5 | TRBV6-2/TRBV6-3 | CASSPGTPTQYF
TRBJ1-2 | TRBV2 | CASSGPAYGYTF
TRBJ2-1 | TRBV7-3 | CASSLRTGVDNEQFF
TRBJ1-2 | TRBV29-1 | CSVEVPRNYGYTF
TRBJ2-5 | TRBV7-8 | CASSLMEKQETQYF
TRBJ2-5 | TRBV23-1 | CASSQPPPRGREETQYF
TRBJ1-5 | TRBV12-3/TRBV12-4 | CASALSGPQHF
TRBJ1-1 | TRBV29-1 | CSAVLGNTEAFF
TRBJ2-1 | TRBV7-9 | CASSLAGADNNEQFF
TRBJ1-5 | TRBV7-9 | CASSLSRYNQPQHF